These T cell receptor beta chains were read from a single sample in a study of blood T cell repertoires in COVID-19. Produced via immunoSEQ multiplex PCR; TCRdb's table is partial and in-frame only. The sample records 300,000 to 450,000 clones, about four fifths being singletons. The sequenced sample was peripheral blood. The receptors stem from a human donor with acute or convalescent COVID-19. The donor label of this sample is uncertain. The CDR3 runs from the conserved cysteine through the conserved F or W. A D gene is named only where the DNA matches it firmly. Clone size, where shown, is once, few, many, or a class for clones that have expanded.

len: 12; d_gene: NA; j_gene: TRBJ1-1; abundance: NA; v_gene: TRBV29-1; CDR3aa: CSVAQGMTEAFF; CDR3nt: TGCAGCGTTGCACAGGGTATGACTGAAGCTTTCTTT
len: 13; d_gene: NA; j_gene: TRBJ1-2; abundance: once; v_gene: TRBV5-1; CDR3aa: CASSLEQYHGYTF; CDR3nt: TGCGCCAGCAGCTTGGAGCAATATCATGGCTACACCTTC
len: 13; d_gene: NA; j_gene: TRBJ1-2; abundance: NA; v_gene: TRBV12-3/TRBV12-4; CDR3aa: CASSLVSGNGYTF; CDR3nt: TGTGCCAGCAGTTTAGTGTCAGGGAATGGCTACACCTTC
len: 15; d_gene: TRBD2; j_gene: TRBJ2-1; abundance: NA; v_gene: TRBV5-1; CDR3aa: CASSYSGRAGNEQFF; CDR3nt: TGCGCCAGCAGCTATAGCGGGAGGGCCGGGAATGAGCAGTTCTTC
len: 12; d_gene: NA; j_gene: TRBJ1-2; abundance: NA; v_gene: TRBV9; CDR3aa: CASSGEGDGYTF; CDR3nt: TGTGCCAGCAGCGGGGAGGGGGATGGCTACACCTTC
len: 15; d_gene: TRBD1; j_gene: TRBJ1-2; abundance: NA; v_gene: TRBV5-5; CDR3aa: CASSLEGQGLVGYTF; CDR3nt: TGTGCCAGCAGCTTGGAGGGACAGGGGCTCGTTGGCTACACCTTC
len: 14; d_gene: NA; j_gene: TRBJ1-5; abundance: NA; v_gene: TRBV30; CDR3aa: CAWSADRGNQPQHF; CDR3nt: TGTGCCTGGAGCGCCGACAGAGGTAATCAGCCCCAGCATTTT
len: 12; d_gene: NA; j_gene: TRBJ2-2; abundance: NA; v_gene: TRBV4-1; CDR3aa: CASSQGGLRLFF; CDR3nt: TGCGCCAGCAGCCAAGGGGGACTTCGTCTGTTTTTT
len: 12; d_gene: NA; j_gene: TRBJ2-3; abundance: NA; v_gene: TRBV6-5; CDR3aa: CASSSPQGTQYF; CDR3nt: TGTGCCAGCAGTTCCCCCCAGGGTACGCAGTATTTT
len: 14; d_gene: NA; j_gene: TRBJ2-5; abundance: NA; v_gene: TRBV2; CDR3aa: CASSELGRGETQYF; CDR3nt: TGTGCCAGCAGTGAATTGGGGAGGGGGGAGACCCAGTACTTC
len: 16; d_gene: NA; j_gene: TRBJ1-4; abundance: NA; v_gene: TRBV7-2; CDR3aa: CASSPRVGFVREKLFF; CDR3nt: TGTGCCAGCAGCCCCCGGGTTGGATTCGTAAGGGAAAAACTGTTTTTT
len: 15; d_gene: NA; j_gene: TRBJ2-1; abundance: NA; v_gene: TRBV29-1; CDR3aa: CSVEGGGPYYNEQFF; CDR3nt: TGCAGCGTTGAAGGGGGGGGGCCGTATTACAATGAGCAGTTCTTC
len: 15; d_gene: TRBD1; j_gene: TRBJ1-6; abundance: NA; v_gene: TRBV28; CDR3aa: CASSPETGRNSPLHF; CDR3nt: TGTGCCAGCAGCCCCGAGACAGGGCGCAATTCACCCCTCCACTTT
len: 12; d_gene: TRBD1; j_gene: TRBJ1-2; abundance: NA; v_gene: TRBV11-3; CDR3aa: CASSRQGYGYTF; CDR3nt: TGTGCCAGCAGTCGACAGGGGTATGGCTACACCTTC
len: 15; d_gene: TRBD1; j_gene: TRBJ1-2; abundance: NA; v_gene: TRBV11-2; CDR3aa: CASSLAGQGFDGYTF; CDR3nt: TGTGCCAGCAGCTTAGCGGGACAGGGTTTCGATGGCTACACCTTC
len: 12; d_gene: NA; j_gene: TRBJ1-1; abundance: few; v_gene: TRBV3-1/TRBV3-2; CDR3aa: CASSQVGGKAFF; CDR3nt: TGTGCCAGCAGCCAAGTTGGGGGGAAGGCTTTCTTT
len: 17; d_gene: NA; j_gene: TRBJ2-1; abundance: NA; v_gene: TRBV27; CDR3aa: CASSLQGARGSYNEQFF; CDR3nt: TGTGCCAGCTCCTTACAGGGCGCCCGAGGCTCCTACAATGAGCAGTTCTTC
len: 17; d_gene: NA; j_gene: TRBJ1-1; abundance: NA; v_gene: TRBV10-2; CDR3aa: CASSDRAQGLSNTEAFF; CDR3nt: TGCGCCAGCAGTGATCGTGCGCAGGGGCTATCGAACACTGAAGCTTTCTTT
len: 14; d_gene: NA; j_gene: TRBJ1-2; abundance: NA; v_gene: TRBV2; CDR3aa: CASRERGANYGYTF; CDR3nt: TGTGCCAGCAGAGAACGTGGGGCCAACTATGGCTACACCTTC
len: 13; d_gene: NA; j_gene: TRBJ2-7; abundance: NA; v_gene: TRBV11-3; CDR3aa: CASSPGDHYEQYF; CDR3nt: TGTGCCAGCAGCCCAGGGGACCACTACGAGCAGTACTTC
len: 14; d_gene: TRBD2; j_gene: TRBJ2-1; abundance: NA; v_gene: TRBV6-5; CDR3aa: CASKTREVSNEQFF; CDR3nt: TGTGCCAGCAAGACGCGGGAGGTTAGCAATGAGCAGTTCTTC
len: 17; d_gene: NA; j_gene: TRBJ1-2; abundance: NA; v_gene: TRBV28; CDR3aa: CASSFPGLEVRNYGYTF; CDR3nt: TGTGCCAGCAGTTTCCCCGGATTGGAGGTGAGGAACTATGGCTACACCTTC
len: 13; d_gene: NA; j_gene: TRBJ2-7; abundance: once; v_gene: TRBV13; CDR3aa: CASSHDRNYEQYF; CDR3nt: TGTGCCAGCAGCCACGACAGAAACTACGAGCAGTACTTC
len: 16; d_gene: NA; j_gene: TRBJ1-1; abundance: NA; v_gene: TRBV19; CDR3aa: CASSIALTGFFTEAFF; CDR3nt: TGTGCCAGTAGTATCGCATTGACGGGTTTTTTCACTGAAGCTTTCTTT
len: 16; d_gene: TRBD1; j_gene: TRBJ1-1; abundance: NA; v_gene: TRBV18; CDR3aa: CASSPRTGGVYTEAFF; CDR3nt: TGTGCCAGCTCACCACGGACAGGGGGGGTGTACACTGAAGCTTTCTTT
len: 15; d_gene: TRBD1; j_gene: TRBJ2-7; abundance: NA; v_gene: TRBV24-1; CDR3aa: CATSDPGQGAYEQYF; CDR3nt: TGTGCCACCAGTGACCCCGGACAGGGAGCCTACGAGCAGTACTTC
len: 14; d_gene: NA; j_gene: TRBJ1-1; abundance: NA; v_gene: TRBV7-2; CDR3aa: CASSFEGRSTEAFF; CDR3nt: TGTGCCAGCAGCTTTGAGGGTAGGAGCACTGAAGCTTTCTTT
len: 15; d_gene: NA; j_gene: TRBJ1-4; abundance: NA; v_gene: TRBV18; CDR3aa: CASSPNRAFNEKLFF; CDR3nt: TGTGCCAGCTCACCAAACCGCGCCTTTAATGAAAAACTGTTTTTT
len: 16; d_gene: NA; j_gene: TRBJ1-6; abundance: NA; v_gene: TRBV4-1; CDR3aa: CASSQDSGNYNSPLHF; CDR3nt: TGCGCCAGCAGCCAAGATTCAGGGAACTATAATTCACCCCTCCACTTT
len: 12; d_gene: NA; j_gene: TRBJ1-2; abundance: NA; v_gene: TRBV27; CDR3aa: CASSFEGGGYTF; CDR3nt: TGTGCCAGCAGTTTCGAGGGCGGTGGCTACACCTTC
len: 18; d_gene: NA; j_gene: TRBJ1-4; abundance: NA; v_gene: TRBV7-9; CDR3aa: CASSIDTGFGVGGEKLFF; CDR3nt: TGTGCCAGCAGCATCGATACAGGTTTCGGAGTCGGTGGAGAAAAACTGTTTTTT
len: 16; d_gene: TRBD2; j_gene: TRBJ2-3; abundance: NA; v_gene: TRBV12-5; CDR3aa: CASGLAGRETGDTQYF; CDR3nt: TGTGCTAGTGGCCTCGCGGGGCGGGAGACCGGAGATACGCAGTATTTT
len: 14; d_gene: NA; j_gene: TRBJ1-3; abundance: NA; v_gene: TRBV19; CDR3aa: CASEEGSSGNTIYF; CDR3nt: TGTGCCAGTGAAGAGGGAAGCTCTGGAAACACCATATATTTT
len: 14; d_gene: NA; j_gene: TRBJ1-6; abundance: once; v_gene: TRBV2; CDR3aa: CASYTGSYNSPLHF; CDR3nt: TGTGCCAGTTACACAGGGTCCTATAATTCACCCCTCCACTTT
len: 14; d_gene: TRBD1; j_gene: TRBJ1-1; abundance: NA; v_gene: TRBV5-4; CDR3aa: CASSLVDRGTEAFF; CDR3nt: TGTGCCAGCAGCTTGGTCGACAGGGGGACTGAAGCTTTCTTT
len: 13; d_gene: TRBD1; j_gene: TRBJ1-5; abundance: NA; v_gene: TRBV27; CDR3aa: CASRGQGSQPQHF; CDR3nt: TGTGCCAGCAGAGGACAGGGGAGTCAGCCCCAGCATTTT
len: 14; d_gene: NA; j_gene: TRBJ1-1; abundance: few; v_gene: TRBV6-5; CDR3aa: CASSYRGEGTEAFF; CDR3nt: TGTGCCAGCAGTTACCGGGGGGAGGGCACTGAAGCTTTCTTT
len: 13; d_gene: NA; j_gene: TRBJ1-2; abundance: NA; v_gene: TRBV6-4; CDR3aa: CASSDRTKGGYTF; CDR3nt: TGTGCCAGCAGTGACAGGACTAAGGGGGGCTACACCTTC
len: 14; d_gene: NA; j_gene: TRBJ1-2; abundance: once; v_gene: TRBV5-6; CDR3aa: CASSLGSLKSANTF; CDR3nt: TGTGCCAGCAGCTTGGGATCCTTAAAATCAGCGAACACCTTC
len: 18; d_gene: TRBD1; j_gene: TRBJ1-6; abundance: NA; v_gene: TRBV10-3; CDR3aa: CAISESGDRGLNNSPLHF; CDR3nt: TGTGCCATCAGTGAGTCTGGGGACAGGGGGTTAAATAATTCACCCCTCCACTTT
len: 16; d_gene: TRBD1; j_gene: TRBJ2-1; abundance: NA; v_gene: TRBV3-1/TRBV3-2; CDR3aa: CASSPGTGFYYNEQFF; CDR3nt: TGTGCCAGCAGCCCGGGGACAGGGTTTTACTACAATGAGCAGTTCTTC
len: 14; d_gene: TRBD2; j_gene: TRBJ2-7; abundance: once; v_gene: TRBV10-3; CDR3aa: CAISESFGRNEQYF; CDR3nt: TGTGCCATCAGTGAGTCGTTCGGGAGGAACGAGCAGTACTTC
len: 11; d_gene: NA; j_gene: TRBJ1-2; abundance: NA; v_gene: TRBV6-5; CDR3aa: CASITVHGYTF; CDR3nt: TGTGCCAGCATTACAGTCCATGGCTACACCTTC
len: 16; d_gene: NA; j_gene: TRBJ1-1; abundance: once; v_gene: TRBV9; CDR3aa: CASSVVGGVRNTEAFF; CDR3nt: TGTGCCAGCAGCGTAGTGGGAGGGGTCCGGAACACTGAAGCTTTCTTT
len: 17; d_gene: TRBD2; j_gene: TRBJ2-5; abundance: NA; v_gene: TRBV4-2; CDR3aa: CASSQGGSGSGQETQYF; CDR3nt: TGTGCCAGCAGCCAAGGGGGTAGCGGGAGCGGGCAAGAGACCCAGTACTTC
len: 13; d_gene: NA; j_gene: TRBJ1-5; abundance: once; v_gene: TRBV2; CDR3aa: CASSEYSNQPQHF; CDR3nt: TGTGCCAGCAGTGAATATAGCAATCAGCCCCAGCATTTT
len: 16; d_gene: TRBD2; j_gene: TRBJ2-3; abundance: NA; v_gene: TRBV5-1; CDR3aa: CASSSRLAGAPDTQYF; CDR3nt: TGCGCCAGCAGCTCTCGACTAGCGGGGGCCCCAGATACGCAGTATTTT
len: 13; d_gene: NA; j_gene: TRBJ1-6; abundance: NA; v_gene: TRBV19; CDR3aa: CASKVRGNSPLHF; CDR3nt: TGTGCCAGTAAAGTTAGGGGCAATTCACCCCTCCACTTT
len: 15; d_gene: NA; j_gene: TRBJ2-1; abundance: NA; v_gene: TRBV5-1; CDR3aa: CASSSGTERYNEQFF; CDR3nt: TGCGCCAGCAGCAGCGGAACCGAAAGATACAATGAGCAGTTCTTC